This T cell receptor (beta chain) was observed in a study of blood T cell repertoires in COVID-19. Study-wide context: Samples of COVID-19 (acute and convalescent) were obtained from the United States, Italy and Spain. T cells, B-cell-depleted T cells, or PBMCs supplied cDNA or gDNA.

In the authors' workflow: Estimates of nucleated cell counts were drawn from the amplification of reference gene primers. Produced via immunoSEQ multiplex PCR; TCRdb's table is partial and in-frame only. The V and J calls and clone size are taken from that table; D and trimming were inferred from the DNA. The sample consists of tens of thousands of clones, 85% of them appearing once. Germline CDR1 MNHEY, CDR2 SVGAGI. The V gene end was trimmed by 6 bases and the J gene end by 2 bases; junction bases not matched to a gene: 3. The CDR3 length is 14 residues. Specimen: peripheral blood. This sequence joins TRBV6-5 and TRBJ2-3, with 9 bases that match TRBD2. The TCR originated in a human donor in a cohort sampled during active COVID-19. The CDR3 region has the DNA TGTGCCAGCAGAGCGGGACTAGCCACAGATACGCAGTATTTT. It codes for CASRAGLATDTQYF.